The present TCR beta chain was sequenced within a study of T cell repertoires in cytomegalovirus infection. Study context: Public TCR beta signatures marked donors with CMV infection and the matching HLA.

With V trimmed by 6 bases and J by 3 bases, 11 bases remained unmatched. The CDR3 totals 17 residues. The germline CDR1 and CDR2 sequences are SGHVS and FNYEAQ. TCRdb called the reads again in MiXCR, with one record for every CDR3 protein. Seen here are approximately 550,000 distinct CDR3 sequences, about 17% observed once, and the top ten hold more than 20%. This clonotype was observed many times. The chain joins TRBV7-6 to TRBJ2-5, with 12 positions matching TRBD2. This receptor was obtained from a human donor in good health (CMV status not recorded). Some clones in this sample may be carry-over from other donors' samples. The specimen sequenced was CD8+ T cells from PBMCs. The CDR3 coding sequence is TGTGCCAGCAGTCGACTAGCGGGAGAGGTGTCGGAAGAGACCCAGTACTTC. Its protein product is CASSRLAGEVSEETQYF.